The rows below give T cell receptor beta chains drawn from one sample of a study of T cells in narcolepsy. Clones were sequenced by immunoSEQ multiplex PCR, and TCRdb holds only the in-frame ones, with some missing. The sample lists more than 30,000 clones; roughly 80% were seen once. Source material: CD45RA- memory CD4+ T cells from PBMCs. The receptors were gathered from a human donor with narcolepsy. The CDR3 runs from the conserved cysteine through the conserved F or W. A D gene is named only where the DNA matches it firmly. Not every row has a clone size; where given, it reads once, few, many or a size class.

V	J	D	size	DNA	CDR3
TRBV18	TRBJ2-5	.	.	TGTGCCAGCTCACCGGGAACAGTTCAAGAGACCCAGTACTTC	CASSPGTVQETQYF
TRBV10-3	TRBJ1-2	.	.	TGTGCCATCGAGCCCTCCTCTAACTATGGCTACACCTTC	CAIEPSSNYGYTF
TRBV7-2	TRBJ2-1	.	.	TGTGCCAGCAGCTTAGTGCGTGGTGAGCAGTTCTTC	CASSLVRGEQFF
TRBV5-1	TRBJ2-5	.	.	TGCGCCAGCAGCACCCTAACCCAAGAGACCCAGTACTTC	CASSTLTQETQYF
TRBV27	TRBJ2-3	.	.	TGTGCCAGCAGTTTAAGGGCAGGGCCACTCACAGATACGCAGTATTTT	CASSLRAGPLTDTQYF
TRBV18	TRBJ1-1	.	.	TGTGCCAGCTCACCACTTCCCTCAGCTTCCATGAACACTGAAGCTTTCTTT	CASSPLPSASMNTEAFF
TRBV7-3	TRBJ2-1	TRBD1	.	TGTGCCAGCAGCTGGAAGCCACCGGGACAGGGGGCCTTTGAGCAGTTCTTC	CASSWKPPGQGAFEQFF
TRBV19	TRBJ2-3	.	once	TGTGCCAGTAGTATAGGATCATTGCCAGATACGCAGTATTTT	CASSIGSLPDTQYF
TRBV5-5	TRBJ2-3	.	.	TGTGCCAGCAGCTTTAGGGGTGTTAGCATGGCAGATACGCAGTATTTT	CASSFRGVSMADTQYF
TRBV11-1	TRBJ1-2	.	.	TGTGCCAGCAGCTATGAACGGTACGGCTATGGCTACACCTTC	CASSYERYGYGYTF
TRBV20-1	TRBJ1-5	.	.	TGCAGTGCTAGATCCGGAGGTATCCAGCATTTT	CSARSGGIQHF
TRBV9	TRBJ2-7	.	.	TGTGCCAGCAGCGAGGGGACACAAACCTACGAGCAGTACTTC	CASSEGTQTYEQYF
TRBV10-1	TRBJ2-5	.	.	TGCGCCAGCAGTGAGGGGGTTGGAGGACTGGAGACCCAGTACTTC	CASSEGVGGLETQYF
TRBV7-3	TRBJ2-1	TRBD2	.	TGTGCCAGCAGCCCTGCCGCGGGGGGCAATGAGCAGTTCTTC	CASSPAAGGNEQFF
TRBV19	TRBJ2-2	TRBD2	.	TGTGCCAGTAGTATTAGCGGGGGTGTCGGGGAGCTGTTTTTT	CASSISGGVGELFF
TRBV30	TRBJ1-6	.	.	TGTGCCTGGGGAGGACATTTACGCGCCTATAATTCACCCCTCCACTTT	CAWGGHLRAYNSPLHF
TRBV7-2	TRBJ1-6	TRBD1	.	TGTGCCAGCAGCTTAGGGCTAGGCGGGACAGGGGCGAGTAATTCACCCCTCCACTTT	CASSLGLGGTGASNSPLHF
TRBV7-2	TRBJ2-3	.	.	TGTGCCAGCAGCCCAACGGGGACCCGGGGAGATACGCAGTATTTT	CASSPTGTRGDTQYF
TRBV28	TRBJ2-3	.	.	TGTGCCAGCAGTTTGCCTACAGGGAACACAGATACGCAGTATTTT	CASSLPTGNTDTQYF
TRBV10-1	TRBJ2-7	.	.	TGCGCCAGCAGTGAGAGTCTACCCCCCTACGAGCAGTACTTC	CASSESLPPYEQYF
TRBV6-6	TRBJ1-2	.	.	TGTGCCAGCAGTTCAGGGACCCGAGGCTACACCTTC	CASSSGTRGYTF
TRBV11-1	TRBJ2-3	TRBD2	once	TGTGCCAGCAGCTTCGAGCGGGGGTGGGCAGATACGCAGTATTTT	CASSFERGWADTQYF
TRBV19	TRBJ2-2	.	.	TGTGCCAGTAATAGCGATGCCACCGGGGAGCTGTTTTTT	CASNSDATGELFF
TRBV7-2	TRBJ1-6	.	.	TGTGCCAGCAGCGCCCCAGGGTTAAGTTCCAATTCACCCCTCCACTTT	CASSAPGLSSNSPLHF
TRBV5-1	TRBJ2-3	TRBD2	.	TGCGCCAGCAGCCTGCCCACTAGCGGGGTGGTAGATACGCAGTATTTT	CASSLPTSGVVDTQYF
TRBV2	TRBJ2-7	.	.	TGTGCCAGCAATTCCGGCTACGAGCAGTACTTC	CASNSGYEQYF
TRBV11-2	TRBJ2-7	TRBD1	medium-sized	TGTGCCAGCAGCTTAGTTGCCAGGGGGCACGAGCAGTACTTC	CASSLVARGHEQYF
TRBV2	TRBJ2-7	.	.	TGTGCCAGCATTTATGGACAGCTCTCCGAGCAGTACTTC	CASIYGQLSEQYF
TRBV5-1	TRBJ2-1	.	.	TGCGCCAGCAGCTTGGATGGCAGGGGAAGGAGCGATGAGCAGTTCTTC	CASSLDGRGRSDEQFF
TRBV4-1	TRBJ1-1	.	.	TGCGCCAGCAGCCCAACTGACAGGTTGAACACTGAAGCTTTCTTT	CASSPTDRLNTEAFF
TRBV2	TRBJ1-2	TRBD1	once	TGTGCCAGCAGTTCAGACAGGGATAGTGGCTACACCTTC	CASSSDRDSGYTF
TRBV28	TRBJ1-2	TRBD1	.	TGTGCCAGCAGTATACCACAGGGGCGGGGCTATGGCTACACCTTC	CASSIPQGRGYGYTF
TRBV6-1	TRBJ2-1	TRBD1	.	TGTGCCAGCAGCCGTACAGGGGACCAGTTCTTC	CASSRTGDQFF
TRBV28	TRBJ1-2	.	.	TGTGCCAGCAGGGAGACAGCTACCTATGGCTACACCTTC	CASRETATYGYTF
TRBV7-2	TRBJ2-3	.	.	TGTGCCAGCAGCTTCCAGTTGGGCTCTAGCACAGATACGCAGTATTTT	CASSFQLGSSTDTQYF
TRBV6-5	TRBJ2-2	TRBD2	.	TGTGCCAGCAGTTACTCGACTAGCGGGGGGGCCGGGGAGCTGTTTTTT	CASSYSTSGGAGELFF